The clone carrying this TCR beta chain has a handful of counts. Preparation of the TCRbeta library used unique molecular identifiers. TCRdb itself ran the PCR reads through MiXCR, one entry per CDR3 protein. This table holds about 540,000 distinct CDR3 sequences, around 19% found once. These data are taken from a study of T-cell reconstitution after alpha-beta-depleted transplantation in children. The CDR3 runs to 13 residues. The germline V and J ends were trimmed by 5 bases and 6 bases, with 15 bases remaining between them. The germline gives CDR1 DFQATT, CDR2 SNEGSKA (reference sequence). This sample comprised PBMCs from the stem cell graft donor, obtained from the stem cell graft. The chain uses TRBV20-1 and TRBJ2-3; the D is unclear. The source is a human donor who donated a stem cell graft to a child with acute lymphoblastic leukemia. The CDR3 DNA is TGCAGTGCTGGATACCCAAGTCCGGATACGCAGTATTTT. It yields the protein CSAGYPSPDTQYF.